This T cell receptor (beta chain) is drawn from a study of CD8 T cell repertoires and HIV-1 epitope variants. Some clones are missing from TCRdb's copy, which holds only in-frame ones; the method was immunoSEQ multiplex PCR. The repertoire holds 4,000 to 5,500 clones, less than 70% seen once, with around 46% in the top ten. Trimming pared 6 bases from V and 0 bases from J, leaving 27 bases between. This CDR3 comprises 19 residues. Worth noting for this clone: Its antigen is not known.

The chain combines TRBV23-1 with TRBJ2-7; the D gene is possibly TRBD2 (6 bases). TRBV23-1 is known as an ORF, though its function is uncertain. Sequenced sample: cultured CD8+ T cells derived from PBMCs. This TCR was sampled from a male donor with HIV. The CDR3 region has the DNA TGCGCCAGCAGCCAAGAGCCGGGAGCGGGCGCCCTGAGCTCCTACGAGCAGTACTTC. The encoded protein is CASSQEPGAGALSSYEQYF.